This passage covers 16 T cell receptor beta chains from one sample sequenced in a study of tumor T cells in aggressive B-cell lymphoma. Clones were sequenced by immunoSEQ multiplex PCR, and TCRdb holds only the in-frame ones, with some missing. The data contain around 2,400 clones, roughly 87% of them singletons. The sample comprised tumor tissue. The receptors shown here come from an adult with diffuse large B cell lymphoma.

This clone was seen just once. The chain carries TRBV5-1 and TRBJ1-2; possible D gene TRBD1, 5 bases. V was cut by 1 base and J by 0 bases, with 10 bases left in between. The CDR3 runs 15 residues. Germline V gene data show CDR1 as SGHRS and CDR2 as YFSETQ. The CDR3, as DNA: TGCGCCAGCAGCTTGACAGGCCTACCTAACTATGGCTACACCTTC. This translates into CASSLTGLPNYGYTF.

The chain links TRBV10-1 to TRBJ1-2, with D possibly matching TRBD1 (6 bases). The V gene lost 6 bases and the J gene lost 8 bases, with 16 bases spanning the gap. There are 13 residues in the CDR3. The germline CDR1 and CDR2 sequences are WNHNN and SYGVQD (reference sequence). The DNA of the CDR3 is TGCGCCAGCAGCCCCTACAGGGAACGGGGCTACACCTTC. Translating it yields CASSPYRERGYTF.

V and J are TRBV5-1 and TRBJ2-7; maybe TRBD2 (6 bases). The germline CDR1 and CDR2 sequences are SGHRS and YFSETQ. The length of the CDR3 is 13 residues. V lost 0 bases to trimming and J lost 5 bases, with 9 bases between them. The CDR3 sequence: CASSLAGSHEQYF. In DNA form, the CDR3 reads TGCGCCAGCAGCTTGGCCGGGAGCCACGAGCAGTACTTC.

The chain has TRBV19 and TRBJ1-2; D might be TRBD1 (5 bases). The germline V gene encodes CDR1 LNHDA and CDR2 SQIVND (reference sequence). The CDR3 spans 15 residues. V lost 6 bases and J 4 bases, leaving 18 bases between the germline ends. DNA of the CDR3: TGTGCCAGTAGCGGACAAGGGGCCTATATCTATGGCTACACCTTC. This encodes CASSGQGAYIYGYTF.

The V and J genes are TRBV6-1 and TRBJ1-1; D perhaps matches TRBD1 (5 bases). The germline CDR1 and CDR2 sequences are MNHNS and SASEGT. The V end lost 5 bases, the J end lost 5 bases, and 18 bases lay between the germline ends. This CDR3 contains 15 residues. CDR3 amino acids: CASSSGAGVRTEAFF. DNA of the CDR3: TGTGCCAGCAGTAGTGGAGCGGGGGTAAGAACTGAAGCTTTCTTT.

The chain carries TRBV15 and TRBJ2-7; unclear D gene. Per germline, CDR1 LNHNV and CDR2 YYDKDF (reference sequence). The germline V and J ends were trimmed by 0 bases and 1 base, with 13 bases remaining between them. The CDR3 length is 16 residues. CDR3 sequence reads: CATSRDASLRSYEQYF. The CDR3 bases are TGTGCCACCAGCAGAGATGCGAGCCTCCGATCCTACGAGCAGTACTTC.

V and J are TRBV2 and TRBJ2-3; maybe TRBD2 (5 bases). CDR1 is SNHLY and CDR2 is FYNNEI in the germline V gene. CDR3 length: 12 residues. Trimming pared 11 bases from V and 6 bases from J, leaving 15 bases between. CDR3 region: CAAEGTEDTQYF. In DNA form, the CDR3 reads TGTGCCGCAGAGGGAACGGAGGATACGCAGTATTTT.

J is TRBJ1-2 and V is TRBV30, with 8 bases that match TRBD1. With 2 bases clipped from V and 4 bases from J, the junction kept 9 bases outside the gene matches. The germline V gene encodes CDR1 GTSNPN and CDR2 SVGIG (reference sequence). This CDR3 is 15 amino acids long. The chain's CDR3 is CAWSSSFGQGYGYTF. The CDR3 bases are TGTGCCTGGAGTTCCTCCTTCGGACAGGGCTATGGCTACACCTTC.

The chain carries TRBV4-1 and TRBJ1-1; a possible D gene is TRBD1 (6 bases). The CDR3 has 17 amino acids. Germline CDR1 and CDR2: MGHRA and YSYEKL. The V gene lost 2 bases and the J gene lost 0 bases, with 16 bases spanning the gap. The CDR3 is CASSQKMTGDMNTEAFF. As DNA, the CDR3 is TGCGCCAGCAGCCAAAAAATGACAGGTGATATGAACACTGAAGCTTTCTTT.

The sample holds one count of this clone. Mismatch with germline at one junction end may stem from a read error. CDR3 region: CASSFRAVNYGYTF. The CDR3 DNA follows: TGTGCCAGCAGTTTCAGGGCGGTGAACTATGGCTATACCTTC. This chain joins TRBV27 and TRBJ1-2; TRBD1 is a possible D gene (5 bases). CDR1 is MNHEY, CDR2 SMNVEV, per germline (reference sequence). The CDR3 is 14 amino acids.

This clone was counted a few times. The genes are TRBV27 and TRBJ1-1; no definite D call. CDR3 size: 13 residues. V lost 6 bases and J 5 bases, leaving 13 bases between the germline ends. Germline CDR1 and CDR2: MNHEY and SMNVEV (reference sequence). As DNA, the CDR3 is TGTGCCAGCAGCCACGCGGGGAGGACTGAAGCTTTCTTT. This codes for CASSHAGRTEAFF.

This clone was detected once. The chain is built from TRBV27 and TRBJ2-7; 8 nucleotides agree with TRBD1. From germline, CDR1 is MNHEY and CDR2 SMNVEV (reference sequence). V lost 4 bases, J lost 1 base, and 3 bases stayed unmatched. The CDR3 has 14 amino acids. DNA for the CDR3: TGTGCCAGCAGTTCCCGGACAGGGTCCTACGAGCAGTACTTC. Encoded protein: CASSSRTGSYEQYF.

The chain is built from TRBV27 and TRBJ1-2, with D maybe TRBD1 (5 bases). V dropped 6 bases and J dropped 4 bases, with 12 bases sitting between them. The V gene's germline CDR1 is MNHEY and CDR2 SMNVEV (reference sequence). The length of the CDR3 is 13 residues. The CDR3 is CASRGGRVYGYTF. The CDR3 DNA sequence: TGTGCCAGCAGGGGGGGTCGGGTCTATGGCTACACCTTC.

This chain links TRBV7-8 with TRBJ2-7, with unresolved D. The CDR3 is 11 residues long. Trimming took off 6 bases at V and 6 bases at J, with 9 bases between the two ends. CDR1 and CDR2 from the germline V gene are SGHVS and FQNEAQ. CDR3 amino acids: CASSPVGEQYF. The CDR3 DNA follows: TGTGCCAGCAGTCCGGTTGGCGAGCAGTACTTC.

The CDR3 nucleotides are TGTGCCAGCAGAATAGCGGGGGGACCCTACGAGCAGTACTTC. Residues: CASRIAGGPYEQYF. V and J are TRBV28 and TRBJ2-7; 10 bases line up with TRBD2. The V segment lost 6 bases and the J segment 2 bases; nucleotides outside the gene matches: 4. The CDR3 covers 14 residues. Germline-derived CDR1 and CDR2 are MDHEN and SYDVKM.

This clone showed up just once. The chain is built from TRBV5-6 and TRBJ2-2; unclear D gene. The CDR3 loop spans 14 amino acids. CDR1 and CDR2 (germline): SGHDT, YYEEEE. V lost 4 bases and J 0 bases, leaving 7 bases between the germline ends. The chain's CDR3 is CASSLTTNTGELFF. CDR3 DNA: TGTGCCAGCAGCCTGACAACGAACACCGGGGAGCTGTTTTTT.